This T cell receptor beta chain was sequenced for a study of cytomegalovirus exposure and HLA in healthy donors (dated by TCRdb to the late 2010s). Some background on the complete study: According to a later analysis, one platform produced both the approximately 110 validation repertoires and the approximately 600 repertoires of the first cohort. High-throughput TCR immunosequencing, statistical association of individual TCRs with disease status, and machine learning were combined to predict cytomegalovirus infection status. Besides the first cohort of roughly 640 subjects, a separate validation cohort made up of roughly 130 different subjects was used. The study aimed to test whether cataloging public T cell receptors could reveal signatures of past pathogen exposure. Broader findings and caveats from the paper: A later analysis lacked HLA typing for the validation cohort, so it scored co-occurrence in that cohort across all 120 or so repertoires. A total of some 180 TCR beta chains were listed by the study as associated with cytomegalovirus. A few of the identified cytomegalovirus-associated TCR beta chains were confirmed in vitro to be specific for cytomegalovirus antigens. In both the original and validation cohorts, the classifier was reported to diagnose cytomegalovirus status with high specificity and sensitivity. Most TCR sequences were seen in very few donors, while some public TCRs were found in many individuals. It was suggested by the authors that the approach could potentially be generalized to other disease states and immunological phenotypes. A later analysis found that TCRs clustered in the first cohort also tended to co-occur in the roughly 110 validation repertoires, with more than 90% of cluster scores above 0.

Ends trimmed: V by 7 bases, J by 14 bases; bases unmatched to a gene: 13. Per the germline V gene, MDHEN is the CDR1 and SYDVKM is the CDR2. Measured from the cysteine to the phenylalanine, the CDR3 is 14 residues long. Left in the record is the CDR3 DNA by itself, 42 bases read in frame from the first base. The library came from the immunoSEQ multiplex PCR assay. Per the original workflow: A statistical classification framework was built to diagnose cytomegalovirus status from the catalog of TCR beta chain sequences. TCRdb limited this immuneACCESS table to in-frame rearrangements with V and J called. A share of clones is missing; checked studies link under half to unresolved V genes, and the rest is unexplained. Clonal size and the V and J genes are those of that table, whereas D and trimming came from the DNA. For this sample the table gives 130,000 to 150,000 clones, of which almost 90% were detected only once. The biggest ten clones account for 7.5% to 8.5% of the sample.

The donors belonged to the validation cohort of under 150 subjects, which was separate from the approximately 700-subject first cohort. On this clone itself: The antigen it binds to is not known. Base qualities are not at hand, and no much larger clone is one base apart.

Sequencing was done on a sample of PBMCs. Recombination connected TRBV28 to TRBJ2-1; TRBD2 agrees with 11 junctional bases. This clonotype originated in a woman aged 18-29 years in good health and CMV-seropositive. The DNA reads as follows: TGTGCCAGCATTCGAGCCCATTTAGCGGGAGGGGAGTTCTTC. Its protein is CASIRAHLAGGEFF.